These 22 T cell receptor beta chains were all obtained from the same sample, sequenced in a study of control samples from healthy donors and cancer patients. TCRdb keeps only in-frame clones here, not all; method: immunoSEQ multiplex PCR. The table has 55,000 to 65,000 clones, around 87% seen once. The specimen was PBMCs. The receptors stem from a woman in her sixties with lung cancer.

This chain connects TRBV5-1 to TRBJ2-7, with 12 bases fitting TRBD2. The CDR3 totals 14 residues. Germline trimming cut 4 bases from V and 4 bases from J; bases unmatched to any gene: 3. CDR1 is SGHRS, CDR2 YFSETQ, per germline. CDR3 DNA sequence: TGCGCCAGCAGCCCGACTAGCGGGAGTTACGAGCAGTACTTC. This encodes CASSPTSGSYEQYF.

This rearrangement joins TRBV3-1 (or the pseudogene TRBV3-2) to TRBJ2-1, with D unresolved. V shed 3 bases and J shed 5 bases, with 14 bases lying between them. From germline, CDR1 is LGHDT and CDR2 YNNKEL (reference sequence). The CDR3 runs to 15 residues. CDR3 loop: CASSQDYLRNNEQFF. The CDR3 DNA is TGTGCCAGCAGCCAGGATTACCTGAGAAACAATGAGCAGTTCTTC.

This clone was observed a handful of times. The J gene is TRBJ2-1, the V gene TRBV5-1, with TRBD2 identical over 8 bases. The CDR3 loop spans 14 amino acids. The junction had 2 bases not matched to a gene; V was cut back by 5 bases and J by 1 base. Germline V gene data show CDR1 as SGHRS and CDR2 as YFSETQ. DNA of the CDR3: TGCGCCAGCAGACCTAGCGGGTCCTACAATGAGCAGTTCTTC. Its protein product is CASRPSGSYNEQFF.

J is TRBJ1-2 and V is TRBV11-2; tentative D call: TRBD1 (6 bases). Deletions cut 3 bases from V and 8 bases from J, with 22 bases between. The CDR3 is 16 amino acids. Germline CDR1 SGHAT, CDR2 FQNNGV. In nucleotides, the CDR3 is TGTGCCAGCAGCTTGGTTAGGGGGGCCAGGGGAGTCGGCTACACCTTC. Its translation is CASSLVRGARGVGYTF.

This rearrangement joins TRBV5-4 to TRBJ2-1, with TRBD2 matching over 10 bases. Germline V gives CDR1 SGHNT, CDR2 YYREEE (reference sequence). There are 15 residues in the CDR3. V shed 4 bases and J 9 bases; nucleotides not matched to a gene: 10. The CDR3 is CASSPEREGWREQFF. CDR3 nucleotide sequence: TGTGCCAGCAGCCCAGAGCGGGAGGGATGGCGTGAGCAGTTCTTC.

In nucleotides, the CDR3 is TGTGCCAGTAGTACCATCCTGGGAGAAACACCCCTCCACTTT. As protein: CASSTILGETPLHF. The genes are TRBV19 and TRBJ1-6; D is unclear. The CDR3 has 14 residues. From germline, CDR1 is LNHDA and CDR2 SQIVND (reference sequence). Between the trimmed V and J ends, which lost 4 bases and 11 bases, there was a span of 15 bases.

The chain recombines TRBV2 with TRBJ1-1; maybe TRBD1 (6 bases). Germline V lookup: CDR1 SNHLY, CDR2 FYNNEI. CDR3 length: 17 residues. Trimming shortened V by 2 bases and J by 1 base, and 17 bases separated the two germline ends. The CDR3 protein is CASSESVTGRGNTEAFF. The CDR3 DNA is TGTGCCAGCAGTGAATCGGTAACAGGGAGGGGGAACACTGAAGCTTTCTTT.

V usage is TRBV7-9 and J usage is TRBJ1-1; D call uncertain. V gave up 4 bases and J gave up 4 bases, with 10 bases separating them. CDR1 SEHNR and CDR2 FQNEAQ come from the germline V gene (reference sequence). The CDR3 is made up of 13 amino acids. As DNA, the CDR3 is TGTGCCAGCAGCTCGGTATCGGGCACTGAAGCTTTCTTT. As protein: CASSSVSGTEAFF. Using reference TRBV7-9 and TRBJ1-1 for the parts outside the CDR3, the full variable domain is DTGVSQNPRHKITKRGQNVTFRCDPISEHNRLYWYRQTLGQGPEFLTYFQNEAQLEKSRLLSDRFSAERPKGSFSTLEIQRTEQGDSAMYLCASSSVSGTEAFFGQGTRLTVV.

The chain is built from TRBV5-1 and TRBJ1-1, with D possibly matching TRBD1 (5 bases). The CDR3 length is 14 residues. V was clipped by 3 bases and J by 4 bases, with 13 bases between them. Germline V gene lookup returns CDR1 SGHRS and CDR2 YFSETQ. CDR3 amino acids: CASSSAGLGTEAFF. CDR3 nucleotide sequence: TGCGCCAGCAGCTCCGCAGGGTTGGGCACTGAAGCTTTCTTT.

This clone showed up just a few times. The chain has TRBV5-1 and TRBJ2-7; D might be TRBD1 (6 bases). Looked up from germline, CDR1 is SGHRS and CDR2 is YFSETQ. The CDR3 covers 16 residues. V dropped 1 base and J dropped 5 bases, with 19 bases sitting between them. CDR3 sequence: CASSLQPGTHRDEQYF. The CDR3 bases are TGCGCCAGCAGCTTGCAACCCGGGACCCACAGGGACGAGCAGTACTTC.

This clone was seen just once. The chain joins TRBV3-1 (or the pseudogene TRBV3-2) to TRBJ1-6; D is possibly TRBD1 (5 bases). Per the germline V gene, CDR1 is LGHDT and CDR2 is YNNKEL (reference sequence). Trimming took off 1 base at V and 8 bases at J, with 15 bases between the two ends. The CDR3 consists of 16 residues. CDR3 coding DNA: TGTGCCAGCAGCCAAGGACCAGGGTACGGTGATTCACCCCTCCACTTT. Its translation: CASSQGPGYGDSPLHF.

The chain has TRBV9 and TRBJ2-2; TRBD1 is a possible D gene (6 bases). Deletions cut 2 bases from V and 1 base from J, with 9 bases between. This CDR3 region has 15 residues. The V gene's germline CDR1 is SGDLS and CDR2 YYNGEE. CDR3 in DNA: TGTGCCAGCAGCGTGCAGGGGAGGAACACCGGGGAGCTGTTTTTT. It is translated as CASSVQGRNTGELFF. Together with reference TRBV9 and TRBJ2-2, the CDR3 gives the full variable domain: DSGVTQTPKHLITATGQRVTLRCSPRSGDLSVYWYQQSLDQGLQFLIQYYNGEERAKGNILERFSAQQFPDLHSELNLSSLELGDSALYFCASSVQGRNTGELFFGEGSRLTVL.

The gene calls are TRBV28 and TRBJ1-2; D possibly corresponds to TRBD1 (6 bases). Germline CDR1 MDHEN, CDR2 SYDVKM. The V end was cut by 4 bases, the J end by 1 base, with 13 bases between. The CDR3 length is 15 residues. The CDR3 here is CASSYPGHSNYGYTF. The DNA for the CDR3 is TGTGCCAGCAGTTACCCGGGACACAGTAACTATGGCTACACCTTC.

This chain uses TRBV3-1 (or the pseudogene TRBV3-2) with TRBJ1-1, with TRBD1 identical over 8 bases. The CDR3 sequence is 13 residues long. V trimming: 4 bases; J trimming: 5 bases; junction bases outside the gene matches: 3. Germline V gives CDR1 LGHDT, CDR2 YNNKEL (reference sequence). The CDR3 DNA reads TGTGCCAGCAGCCCCTACAGGGGGACTGAAGCTTTCTTT. This gives the protein CASSPYRGTEAFF.

The V and J genes are TRBV3-1 (or the pseudogene TRBV3-2) and TRBJ2-4; 7 positions agree with TRBD1. CDR3 length equals 15 residues. V was pared by 0 bases and J by 4 bases, with 3 bases of the junction left unmatched. Looked up from germline, CDR1 is LGHDT and CDR2 is YNNKEL (reference sequence). The CDR3 sequence is CASSQEGQRKNIQYF. In DNA, the CDR3 is TGTGCCAGCAGCCAAGAGGGACAGAGAAAAAACATTCAGTACTTC.

The chain combines TRBV5-5 with TRBJ2-7; 8 bases are shared with TRBD2. The CDR3 spans 17 residues. Germline V lookup: CDR1 SGHKS, CDR2 YYEKEE (reference sequence). V lost 4 bases to trimming and J lost 0 bases; unmatched junction nucleotides: 12. CDR3 region: CASSLAGLAGSSYEQYF. The CDR3 DNA sequence: TGTGCCAGCAGCCTTGCTGGACTAGCCGGAAGCTCCTACGAGCAGTACTTC.

V gene TRBV7-8 combines with J gene TRBJ1-2, with 10 bases identical to TRBD1. The length of the CDR3 is 15 residues. With 6 bases clipped from V and 2 bases from J, the junction kept 6 bases outside the gene matches. The germline V gene has CDR1 SGHVS and CDR2 FQNEAQ. This CDR3 reads CASRSGTGANYGYTF. The CDR3 nucleotides read TGTGCCAGCAGGTCCGGGACAGGGGCCAACTATGGCTACACCTTC.

The chain uses TRBV3-1 (or the pseudogene TRBV3-2) and TRBJ2-5; D gene unclear. V was clipped by 0 bases and J by 9 bases, with 11 bases between them. The CDR3 length is 13 residues. The germline V gene has CDR1 LGHDT and CDR2 YNNKEL (reference sequence). The CDR3 coding sequence is TGTGCCAGCAGCCAAGATCTTGAGAGCGCCCAGTACTTC. As protein: CASSQDLESAQYF.

CDR3 sequence reads: CASSSLLAGAAYTQYF. The CDR3 DNA is TGTGCCAGCAGTTCCTTACTAGCGGGGGCCGCCTATACGCAGTATTTT. This chain connects TRBV6-5 to TRBJ2-3; 11 bases are shared with TRBD2. V lost 4 bases to trimming and J lost 7 bases; unmatched junction nucleotides: 10. Germline V CDR1 and CDR2: MNHEY, SVGAGI. The CDR3 is 16 residues long.

The CDR3, as DNA: TGTGCCAGCAGCCCCCATTTGGGCCTCGGCACAGATACGCAGTATTTT. Translating gives CASSPHLGLGTDTQYF. The V gene is TRBV7-9, the J gene TRBJ2-3; D is uncertain. V lost 5 bases, J lost 1 base, and 16 bases lay in between. CDR3 size: 16 residues. Looked up from germline, CDR1 is SEHNR and CDR2 is FQNEAQ (reference sequence).

The chain is built from TRBV19 and TRBJ1-2; D not certain. Germline V gene data show CDR1 as LNHDA and CDR2 as SQIVND (reference sequence). There are 12 residues in the CDR3. Trimming shortened V by 6 bases and J by 4 bases, and 9 bases separated the two germline ends. The chain's CDR3 is CASSEGAYGYTF. In DNA form, the CDR3 reads TGTGCCAGTAGCGAGGGCGCCTATGGCTACACCTTC.

This chain uses TRBV7-2 with TRBJ2-1; D might be TRBD2 (6 bases). This CDR3 contains 15 residues. V gave up 4 bases and J gave up 4 bases, with 14 bases separating them. Germline V gene lookup returns CDR1 SGHTA and CDR2 FQGNSA. The CDR3 DNA is TGTGCCAGCAGCTACGGGAGCGGGCCTTACAATGAGCAGTTCTTC. It yields the protein CASSYGSGPYNEQFF.